A single sample gave rise to the 20 T cell receptor beta chains below, sequenced in a study of T cell responses to AZD1222 COVID-19 vaccine. Sequenced by immunoSEQ multiplex PCR; TCRdb stores in-frame clones only, minus some. Here the sample spans about 140,000 clones, just under 95% being singletons. The sequencing here drew on peripheral blood, taken after recovery from COVID-19. The receptors were sampled from an adult who had recovered from COVID-19.

The chain employs TRBV6-5 and TRBJ2-2; TRBD1 or TRBD2 may be the D gene (5 bases each). Germline V gene lookup returns CDR1 MNHEY and CDR2 SVGAGI. Trimming took off 6 bases at V and 5 bases at J, with 16 bases between the two ends. The CDR3 has 15 residues. The chain's CDR3 is CASSPRGPWTGELFF. CDR3 DNA sequence: TGTGCCAGCAGCCCCCGGGGCCCGTGGACCGGGGAGCTGTTTTTT.

The genes are TRBV5-1 and TRBJ1-3; D possibly corresponds to TRBD1 (6 bases). Germline assignment: CDR1 SGHRS and CDR2 YFSETQ. V was pared by 4 bases and J by 0 bases, with 17 bases between. CDR3 size: 17 residues. The CDR3 DNA follows: TGCGCCAGCAGCGAAGGTTACAGGGTTCTCTCTGGAAACACCATATATTTT. This translates into CASSEGYRVLSGNTIYF.

The chain joins TRBV3-1 (or the pseudogene TRBV3-2) to TRBJ2-2; D is perhaps TRBD1 (6 bases). Germline V gives CDR1 LGHDT, CDR2 YNNKEL (reference sequence). The length of the CDR3 is 14 residues. Between the trimmed V and J ends, which lost 1 base and 8 bases, there was a span of 11 bases. The CDR3, as DNA: TGTGCCAGCAGCCAAGCAGGGGCGGGTGGGGAGCTGTTTTTT. Its protein product is CASSQAGAGGELFF.

V is TRBV7-9 and J is TRBJ1-1, with D tentatively TRBD1 (6 bases). This CDR3 spans 13 amino acids. Trimming took off 3 bases at V and 7 bases at J, with 12 bases between the two ends. Germline V gene sequence: CDR1 SEHNR, CDR2 FQNEAQ (reference sequence). CDR3 residues: CASSFGGQGEAFF. The CDR3 coding sequence is TGTGCCAGCAGCTTCGGGGGGCAAGGTGAAGCTTTCTTT.

In its sample, this clone was seen once. The chain combines TRBV5-1 with TRBJ2-1, with a weak D call TRBD2 (5 bases). Trimming shortened V by 6 bases and J by 3 bases, and 16 bases separated the two germline ends. The CDR3 totals 15 residues. CDR1 and CDR2 (germline): SGHRS, YFSETQ. The DNA for the CDR3 is TGCGCCAGCACCCTGGACTCTGGGGTCTACAATGAGCAGTTCTTC. Its protein product is CASTLDSGVYNEQFF.

V usage is TRBV5-1 and J usage is TRBJ2-7; 10 bases match TRBD2. The junction had 4 bases not matched to a gene; V was cut back by 4 bases and J by 0 bases. The CDR3 contains 15 residues. In germline, CDR1 is SGHRS, CDR2 YFSETQ. Here the CDR3 reads CASSRTSGSSYEQYF. CDR3 in DNA: TGCGCCAGCAGCCGGACTAGCGGAAGCTCCTACGAGCAGTACTTC. Full variable domain (outside the CDR3, taken from reference TRBV5-1 and TRBJ2-7): KAGVTQTPRYLIKTRGQQVTLSCSPISGHRSVSWYQQTPGQGLQFLFEYFSETQRNKGNFPGRFSGRQFSNSRSEMNVSTLELGDSALYLCASSRTSGSSYEQYFGPGTRLTVT.

This rearrangement joins TRBV19 to TRBJ1-3; D is ambiguous. CDR1 and CDR2 (germline): LNHDA, SQIVND (reference sequence). V shed 5 bases and J shed 0 bases, with 17 bases lying between them. CDR3 length: 17 amino acids. CDR3 coding DNA: TGTGCCAGTAGTCCCCGACGGAGTACATCCTCTGGAAACACCATATATTTT. Encoded protein: CASSPRRSTSSGNTIYF.

The genes are TRBV19 and TRBJ2-1, with 8 bases matching TRBD1. The CDR3 loop spans 15 amino acids. Germline CDR1 LNHDA, CDR2 SQIVND (reference sequence). Trimming at V came to 6 bases and at J to 1 base, leaving 5 bases not matched to a gene. The DNA for the CDR3 is TGTGCCAGTAGGACGACAGGGGAATCCTACAATGAGCAGTTCTTC. This gives the protein CASRTTGESYNEQFF.

The gene calls are TRBV10-2 and TRBJ2-7; D uncertain. V gave up 0 bases and J gave up 7 bases, with 10 bases separating them. The CDR3 sequence is 13 residues long. The germline gives CDR1 WSHSY, CDR2 SAAADI. The CDR3 spells CASSESELREQYF. The CDR3 DNA reads TGCGCCAGCAGTGAGTCGGAACTGCGGGAGCAGTACTTC.

This sequence joins TRBV24-1 and TRBJ2-3; D is unresolved. Trimming shortened V by 5 bases and J by 5 bases, and 4 bases separated the two germline ends. This CDR3 spans 11 amino acids. The germline CDR1 and CDR2 sequences are KGHDR and SFDVKD. This chain's CDR3 is CATSGGDTQYF. The CDR3, as DNA: TGTGCCACCAGTGGAGGAGATACGCAGTATTTT.

The chain recombines TRBV18 with TRBJ1-6, with 7 positions matching TRBD1. This CDR3 is built from 15 residues. The trim removed 3 bases at V and 5 bases at J, leaving 4 bases unmatched. Germline CDR1 and CDR2: KGHSH and LQKENI. The CDR3 here is CASSPGQTHNSPLHF. The CDR3 DNA sequence: TGTGCCAGCTCACCGGGACAGACACATAATTCACCCCTCCACTTT.

V is TRBV28 and J is TRBJ2-7, with D possibly being TRBD2 (5 bases). Trimming removed 7 bases from V and 5 bases from J, with 21 bases in between. Germline-derived CDR1 and CDR2 are MDHEN and SYDVKM. The CDR3 has 15 residues. The CDR3 sequence is CASTGASTPRDEQYF. As DNA, the CDR3 is TGTGCCAGCACAGGCGCATCAACCCCGCGGGACGAGCAGTACTTC.

The rearrangement joins TRBV14 to TRBJ2-7, with TRBD1 identical over 9 bases. The CDR3 runs 14 residues. V lost 3 bases to trimming and J lost 4 bases; unmatched junction nucleotides: 4. Germline loops: CDR1 SGHDN, CDR2 FVKESK. CDR3 region: CASSHPGQGYEQYF. The CDR3 nucleotides read TGTGCCAGCAGCCACCCGGGACAGGGATACGAGCAGTACTTC.

CDR3 in DNA: TGTGCCAGCAGCTTCAAAGGATTGGGCAATCAGCCCCAGCATTTT. The encoded protein is CASSFKGLGNQPQHF. This rearrangement joins TRBV5-6 to TRBJ1-5, with D hard to call. This CDR3 comprises 15 residues. Germline V gene sequence: CDR1 SGHDT, CDR2 YYEEEE. V gave up 2 bases and J gave up 2 bases, with 11 bases separating them.

The chain carries TRBV10-1 and TRBJ2-1; 11 positions agree with TRBD2. V was pared by 3 bases and J by 11 bases, with 6 bases of the junction left unmatched. The CDR3 has 14 residues. The germline V gene encodes CDR1 WNHNN and CDR2 SYGVQD (reference sequence). The CDR3 here is CASSEAGLAGQQFF. DNA for the CDR3: TGCGCCAGCAGTGAAGCCGGACTAGCGGGCCAGCAGTTCTTC.

The rearrangement links TRBV6-1 to TRBJ1-5, with TRBD1 as a possible D gene (5 bases). The V gene's germline CDR1 is MNHNS and CDR2 SASEGT. There are 14 residues in the CDR3. V dropped 3 bases and J dropped 6 bases, with 12 bases sitting between them. The CDR3 reads CASSDPGSSQPQHF. CDR3 DNA sequence: TGTGCCAGCAGTGATCCAGGGAGTAGTCAGCCCCAGCATTTT.

The genes are TRBV18 and TRBJ2-7; TRBD2 agrees at 8 bases. The junction had 6 bases not matched to a gene; V was cut back by 6 bases and J by 5 bases. Per the germline V gene, CDR1 is KGHSH and CDR2 is LQKENI. The CDR3 contains 13 residues. The DNA of the CDR3 is TGTGCCAGCTCTCCGGGGGGGTTCGACGAGCAGTACTTC. Amino acid sequence: CASSPGGFDEQYF. The full variable domain, completed using reference TRBV18 and TRBJ2-7, is NAGVMQNPRHLVRRRGQEARLRCSPMKGHSHVYWYRQLPEEGLKFMVYLQKENIIDESGMPKERFSAEFPKEGPSILRIQQVVRGDSAAYFCASSPGGFDEQYFGPGTRLTVT.

This chain uses TRBV14 with TRBJ2-1, with 7 bases identical to TRBD2. The CDR3 sequence is 16 residues long. With 0 bases clipped from V and 2 bases from J, the junction kept 4 bases outside the gene matches. CDR1 and CDR2 from the germline V gene are SGHDN and FVKESK. The CDR3 sequence: CASSQDRGTTYNEQFF. DNA for the CDR3: TGTGCCAGCAGCCAAGATCGAGGGACTACCTACAATGAGCAGTTCTTC.

The gene calls are TRBV14 and TRBJ1-1; D call uncertain. Trimming cost V 2 bases and J 0 bases, with 4 bases left between them. This CDR3 contains 13 residues. Germline V gene data show CDR1 as SGHDN and CDR2 as FVKESK. CDR3 protein: CASSQNMNTEAFF. Written as DNA, the CDR3 is TGTGCCAGCAGCCAAAACATGAACACTGAAGCTTTCTTT.

V is TRBV6-2 or TRBV6-3 and J is TRBJ1-2; TRBD1 aligns across 8 bases. CDR1 is MNHEY and CDR2 is SVGEGT in the germline V gene. CDR3 length: 15 residues. Unmatched junction bases numbered 7, after V lost 2 bases and J lost 5 bases. The CDR3 bases are TGTGCCAGCAGTTACACATGGACAGGGAAATATGGCTACACCTTC. Its translation: CASSYTWTGKYGYTF.